Listed below are T cell receptor beta chains from one sample, sequenced in a study of T cell repertoires in cytomegalovirus infection. No antigen has been assigned to these receptors. TCRdb analysed the reads with MiXCR anew, one entry per CDR3 protein. The sample comprises about 830,000 distinct CDR3 sequences, around a third of which are singletons, and around 12% rests with the top ten. The sample in question was cultured CD8+ T cells from PBMCs, obtained from culture after CMV antigen stimulation. These receptors came from a human donor in good health (CMV status not recorded). Some clones in this sample may be carry-over from other donors' samples. The CDR3 runs from the conserved cysteine through the conserved F or W. A D gene is named only where the DNA matches it firmly. Only some rows state a clone size, as once, few, many or a class for expanded clones.

D gene	J gene	V gene	clone size	CDR3 protein	CDR3 DNA
TRBD1	TRBJ2-5	TRBV6-6	-	CASIPQGAPRETQYF	TGTGCCAGCATTCCACAGGGGGCGCCCCGGGAGACCCAGTACTTC
-	TRBJ2-2	TRBV9	-	CASSLFPAGNTGELFF	TGTGCCAGCAGCCTCTTCCCGGCAGGGAACACCGGGGAGCTGTTTTTT
TRBD1	TRBJ1-5	TRBV7-9	-	CASSLTGREPRHF	TGTGCCAGCAGCTTGACAGGGCGGGAGCCCCGGCATTTT
-	TRBJ1-1	TRBV6-2/TRBV6-3	few	CASLQGFTEAFF	TGTGCCAGTCTTCAGGGGTTCACTGAAGCTTTCTTT
TRBD1	TRBJ2-7	TRBV5-4	-	CASRGDRASYEQYF	TGTGCCAGCAGAGGGGACAGGGCCTCCTACGAGCAGTACTTC
-	TRBJ1-1	TRBV13	-	CASSLDGTMNTEAFF	TGTGCCAGCAGCTTAGACGGAACCATGAACACTGAAGCTTTCTTT
-	TRBJ2-5	TRBV7-2	many	CASSTTGRFQETQYF	TGTGCCAGCAGCACCACGGGACGCTTCCAAGAGACCCAGTACTTC
-	TRBJ2-1	TRBV27	many	CASSFPPQGGEQFF	TGTGCCAGCAGTTTTCCCCCCCAGGGCGGTGAGCAGTTCTTC
-	TRBJ1-1	TRBV19	-	CASSFSPAAAFF	TGTGCCAGTAGTTTTTCCCCGGCGGCAGCTTTCTTT
-	TRBJ2-7	TRBV7-8	many	CASSLARQRAYEQYF	TGTGCCAGCAGCTTAGCCCGGCAGCGGGCCTACGAGCAGTACTTC
-	TRBJ2-1	TRBV6-2/TRBV6-3	-	CASSYRTDLDNEQFF	TGTGCCAGCAGTTACCGAACCGACTTAGACAATGAGCAGTTCTTC
TRBD2	TRBJ2-3	TRBV7-6	few	CASSLDISGDYTDTQYF	TGTGCCAGCAGCTTAGATATTAGCGGGGATTACACAGATACGCAGTATTTT
TRBD1	TRBJ1-2	TRBV9	-	CASRGTEPNYGYTF	TGTGCCAGCAGGGGGACAGAGCCTAACTATGGCTACACCTTC
-	TRBJ2-2	TRBV27	-	CASSLLGFTGELFF	TGTGCCAGCAGTTTATTAGGATTTACCGGGGAGCTGTTTTTT
-	TRBJ1-4	TRBV12-3/TRBV12-4	-	CASSLLGAREKLFF	TGTGCCAGCAGTTTGCTCGGGGCCAGGGAAAAACTGTTTTTT
TRBD2	TRBJ2-7	TRBV13	-	CASSLGREAYYEQYF	TGTGCCAGCAGCTTAGGCCGGGAGGCGTACTACGAGCAGTACTTC
TRBD1	TRBJ1-5	TRBV7-8	many	CASSTGQGYQPQHF	TGTGCCAGCAGCACCGGACAGGGTTATCAGCCCCAGCATTTT
-	TRBJ1-1	TRBV28	-	CASSFPGRVYTEAFF	TGTGCCAGCAGCTTCCCCGGCAGAGTATACACTGAAGCTTTCTTT
-	TRBJ2-3	TRBV27	-	CASRYRGKFRLTDTQYF	TGTGCCAGCCGGTACCGGGGGAAATTCCGGCTTACAGATACGCAGTATTTT
TRBD1	TRBJ2-3	TRBV7-8	many	CASSLVRGPKDTQYF	TGTGCCAGCAGCTTAGTCAGGGGGCCGAAAGATACGCAGTATTTT
TRBD2	TRBJ2-1	TRBV7-9	many	CASSSAGGKYNEQFF	TGTGCCAGCAGCTCAGCGGGGGGGAAGTACAATGAGCAGTTCTTC
-	TRBJ1-1	TRBV29-1	once	CSVNGEGLEAFF	TGCAGCGTGAACGGGGAGGGTCTTGAAGCTTTCTTT
TRBD1	TRBJ1-1	TRBV6-1	few	CASSEVGGGLVNTEAFF	TGTGCCAGCAGTGAAGTAGGAGGGGGCTTGGTGAACACTGAAGCTTTCTTT
-	TRBJ1-2	TRBV2	few	CASSEDLANYGYTF	TGTGCCAGCAGTGAAGATCTAGCTAACTATGGCTACACCTTC
-	TRBJ1-3	TRBV11-2	-	CASSLWRDSGNTIYF	TGTGCCAGCAGCTTATGGAGGGACTCTGGAAACACCATATATTTT
TRBD1	TRBJ1-4	TRBV7-2	many	CASSPWTGGDEKLFF	TGTGCCAGCAGCCCTTGGACAGGGGGCGATGAAAAACTGTTTTTT
-	TRBJ2-2	TRBV6-1	-	CASSEDRAGELFF	TGTGCCAGCAGTGAGGATAGGGCCGGGGAGCTGTTTTTT
-	TRBJ1-4	TRBV4-2	-	CASSQIGVANEKLFF	TGTGCCAGCAGCCAAATCGGTGTGGCTAATGAAAAACTGTTTTTT
-	TRBJ2-1	TRBV5-4	few	CASSSGAGWGNEQFF	TGTGCCAGCAGCTCGGGGGCAGGGTGGGGCAATGAGCAGTTCTTC
TRBD2	TRBJ2-1	TRBV7-7	many	CASSTGLADNEQFF	TGTGCTAGCAGCACCGGACTAGCGGACAATGAGCAGTTCTTC
-	TRBJ2-2	TRBV24-1	-	CATSDLREDTGELFF	TGTGCCACCAGTGATTTGAGGGAGGACACCGGGGAGCTGTTTTTT
-	TRBJ1-4	TRBV7-2	few	CASSLNGNEKLFF	TGTGCCAGCAGCTTAAACGGAAATGAAAAACTGTTTTTT
-	TRBJ1-6	TRBV15	-	CATSSDGGSPLHF	TGTGCCACCAGCTCCGACGGCGGATCACCCCTCCACTTT
TRBD1	TRBJ2-7	TRBV6-1	few	CASSQGQGAPSDYEQYF	TGTGCCAGCAGCCAAGGACAGGGGGCTCCATCCGACTACGAGCAGTACTTC
-	TRBJ2-1	TRBV6-1	many	CASSSHKQPPYNEQFF	TGTGCCAGCAGCTCCCACAAACAACCTCCCTACAATGAGCAGTTCTTC
-	TRBJ2-1	TRBV7-6	few	CASSLGMDTYNEQFF	TGTGCCAGCAGCTTAGGTATGGACACTTACAATGAGCAGTTCTTC
TRBD1	TRBJ1-2	TRBV7-4	-	CASSLEGQVPPDGYTF	TGTGCCAGCAGCTTAGAGGGACAGGTCCCACCGGATGGCTACACCTTC
TRBD2	TRBJ2-5	TRBV12-3/TRBV12-4	few	CASSKSGGSETQYF	TGTGCCAGCAGTAAAAGCGGGGGGTCTGAGACCCAGTACTTC
-	TRBJ2-2	TRBV11-3	-	CASSLEFFEGKNTGELFF	TGTGCCAGCAGCTTAGAATTTTTCGAGGGGAAGAACACCGGGGAGCTGTTTTTT
TRBD1	TRBJ1-5	TRBV6-2/TRBV6-3	-	CASSLRTGEAYSNQPQHF	TGTGCCAGCAGTTTGCGGACAGGGGAGGCCTATAGCAATCAGCCCCAGCATTTT
-	TRBJ2-7	TRBV5-4	-	CASRSPGARDEQYF	TGTGCCAGCAGAAGCCCGGGAGCCCGCGACGAGCAGTACTTC
-	TRBJ1-5	TRBV6-5	-	CASSYSGDGNQPQRF	TGTGCCAGCAGTTACTCTGGGGATGGCAATCAGCCCCAGCGTTTT
-	TRBJ2-3	TRBV24-1	-	CATSEHRDHKLTDTQYF	TGTGCCACCAGTGAACACCGGGATCATAAACTCACAGATACGCAGTATTTT
-	TRBJ1-4	TRBV5-6	-	CASSLEQGEKLFF	TGTGCCAGCAGCTTGGAGCAGGGGGAAAAACTGTTTTTT
TRBD1	TRBJ1-1	TRBV6-6	-	CASSSDRESFF	TGTGCCAGCAGTAGCGACAGGGAATCTTTCTTT
-	TRBJ1-5	TRBV7-4	-	CASSLGTETNQPQHF	TGTGCCAGCAGCTTAGGGACAGAAACCAATCAGCCCCAGCATTTT
-	TRBJ2-2	TRBV27	-	CASSPRAWAGELFF	TGTGCCAGCAGTCCGAGAGCTTGGGCCGGGGAGCTGTTTTTT
-	TRBJ2-3	TRBV28	few	CASSLRQGIRTDTQYF	TGTGCCAGCAGTTTGAGGCAGGGAATCCGCACAGATACGCAGTATTTT
TRBD1	TRBJ1-1	TRBV12-3/TRBV12-4	-	CASSGGQSNTEAFF	TGTGCCAGCAGTGGGGGACAGTCCAACACTGAAGCTTTCTTT
-	TRBJ1-6	TRBV4-1	-	CASSQDLVNSYNSPLHF	TGCGCCAGCAGCCAAGATTTGGTAAACTCCTATAATTCACCCCTCCACTTT
-	TRBJ1-5	TRBV19	few	CASTPGHRNQPQHF	TGTGCCAGTACCCCAGGGCACCGCAATCAGCCCCAGCATTTT
TRBD1	TRBJ2-2	TRBV7-6	few	CASSPPDRAQGELFF	TGTGCCAGCAGCCCCCCGGACAGGGCACAAGGGGAGCTGTTTTTT
TRBD1	TRBJ2-1	TRBV19	-	CATSLLRGHEQFF	TGTGCCACTAGCCTCCTCAGGGGGCATGAGCAGTTCTTC
-	TRBJ2-7	TRBV6-1	few	CASTVGQLNTYEQYF	TGTGCCAGCACCGTTGGGCAGCTCAATACCTACGAGCAGTACTTC
-	TRBJ2-5	TRBV25-1	-	CASSESVAETQYF	TGTGCCAGCAGTGAATCGGTCGCGGAGACCCAGTACTTC
-	TRBJ1-3	TRBV6-6	few	CADLSPPFGNTIYF	TGTGCCGACCTCTCTCCCCCCTTTGGGAACACCATATATTTT